Listed below are T cell receptor beta chains from one sample, sequenced in a study of post-analysis software for immune sequencing data. MiXCR, applied by TCRdb to the PCR reads, yields one record per CDR3 protein. The sample records under 200,000 distinct CDR3 sequences, 30% to 45% being singletons. Sample: blood, taken after autologous hematopoietic stem cell transplantation. These receptors all stem from a girl aged 5 to 17 with multiple sclerosis. The conserved cysteine and the conserved F or W are not part of the CDR3 here. The size entry is marked missing in some rows and otherwise reads once, few, many or a size class.

abundance | v_gene | CDR3aa
few | TRBV5-1 | ASRPQGMDVDEQF
few | TRBV12-3/TRBV12-4 | ASSLLAEAVSYEQY
. | TRBV19 | ASSTFLRSGRETQY
. | TRBV7-2 | ASSLTDNEQF
few | TRBV28 | ASRAPGQPQH
few | TRBV9 | ASSPPYSLNTEAF
. | TRBV6-5 | ASRQRRESYNEQF
. | TRBV7-3 | ASSSQGQETQY
few | TRBV7-9 | ASSVTDAHPNYGYT
. | TRBV29-1 | SAIRTGRTYEQY
few | TRBV29-1 | SATPGGGTDTQY
few | TRBV12-3/TRBV12-4 | ASSTQAGGLDEQF
few | TRBV15 | ATSRGSPLSGSYEQY
. | TRBV11-2 | ASSLFKGATPLH